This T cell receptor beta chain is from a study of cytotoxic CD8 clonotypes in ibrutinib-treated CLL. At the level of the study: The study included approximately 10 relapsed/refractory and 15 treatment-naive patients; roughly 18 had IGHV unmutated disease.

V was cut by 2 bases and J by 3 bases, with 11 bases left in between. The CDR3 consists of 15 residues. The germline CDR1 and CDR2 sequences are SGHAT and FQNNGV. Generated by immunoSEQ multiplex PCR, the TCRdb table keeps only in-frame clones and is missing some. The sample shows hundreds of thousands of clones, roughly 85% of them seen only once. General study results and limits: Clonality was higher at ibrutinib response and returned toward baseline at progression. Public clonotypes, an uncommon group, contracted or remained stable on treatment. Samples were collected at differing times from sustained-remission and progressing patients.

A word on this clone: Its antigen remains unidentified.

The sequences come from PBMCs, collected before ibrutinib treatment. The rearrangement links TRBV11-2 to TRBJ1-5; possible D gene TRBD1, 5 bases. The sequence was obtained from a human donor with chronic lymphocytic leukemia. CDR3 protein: CASSLWGGLNQPQHF. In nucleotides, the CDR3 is TGTGCCAGCAGCTTATGGGGGGGTCTCAATCAGCCCCAGCATTTT.